Included here is one T cell receptor beta chain sequence, with context. Its specificity is not known. Data came from immunoSEQ multiplex PCR; TCRdb stores just in-frame clones and leaves some out. This table holds approximately 42,000 clones, 77% found once. The CDR3 is made up of 17 amino acids. Per the germline V gene, CDR1 is GTSNPN and CDR2 is SVGIG (reference sequence). V was clipped by 0 bases and J by 0 bases, with 12 bases between them. The sample comes from a study of neoadjuvant anti-PD-1 for oral cavity cancer. Study-wide results and caveats: Non-responders to neoadjuvant nivolumab had significantly more clonal PBMC T cells than responders.

Documented time point: after neoadjuvant nivolumab, at surgical resection. These newly diagnosed stage II-IVA oral cavity squamous cell carcinoma patients had no prior systemic or radiation treatment. The clonotype was recovered from a person aged 40-85 years with oral cavity squamous cell carcinoma. The V gene is TRBV30, the J gene TRBJ1-6; D is ambiguous. Material: PBMCs, obtained after nivolumab (anti-PD-1) treatment. The CDR3 sequence is CAWSVDRGVSYNSPLHF. The CDR3 region has the DNA TGTGCCTGGAGTGTCGATCGCGGGGTCTCCTATAATTCACCCCTCCACTTT.